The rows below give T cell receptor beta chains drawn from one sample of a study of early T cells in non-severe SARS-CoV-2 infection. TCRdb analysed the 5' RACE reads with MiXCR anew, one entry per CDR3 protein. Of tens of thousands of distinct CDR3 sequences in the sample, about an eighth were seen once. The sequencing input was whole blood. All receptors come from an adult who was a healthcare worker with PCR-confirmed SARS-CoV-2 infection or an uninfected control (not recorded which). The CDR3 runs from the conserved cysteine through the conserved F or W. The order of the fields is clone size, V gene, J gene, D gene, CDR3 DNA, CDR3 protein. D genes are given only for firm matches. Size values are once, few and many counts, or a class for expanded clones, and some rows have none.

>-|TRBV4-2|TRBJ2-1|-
TGTGCCAGCAGCCAAGACACAGGGGAGGGGTACAATGAGCAGTTCTTC
CASSQDTGEGYNEQFF
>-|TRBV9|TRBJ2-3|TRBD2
TGTGCCAGCAGCGTGGGAGGGGATACGCAGTATTTT
CASSVGGDTQYF
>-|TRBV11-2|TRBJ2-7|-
TGTGCCAGCAGCTTAGATCGACCCGAGCGGTACTTC
CASSLDRPERYF
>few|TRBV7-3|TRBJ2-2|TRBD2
TGTGCCAGCAGCTTGTTCGGACTAGAAAACACCGGGGAGCTGTTTTTT
CASSLFGLENTGELFF
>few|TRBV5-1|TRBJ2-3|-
TGCGCCAGCAGCTTAGGTAGCGGACCTACGCAGTATTTT
CASSLGSGPTQYF
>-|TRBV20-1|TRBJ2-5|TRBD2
TGCAGTGCTCCACTAGCGGGGCGAGAGACCCAGTACTTC
CSAPLAGRETQYF
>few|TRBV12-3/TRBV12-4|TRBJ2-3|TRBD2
TGTGCCAGCAGTTTCCCACTAGCGGGCTCGGGTACGCAGTATTTT
CASSFPLAGSGTQYF
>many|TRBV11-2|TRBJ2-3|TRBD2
TGTGCCAGCAGCTTACTAGCGGGAGTAGCAGATACGCAGTATTTT
CASSLLAGVADTQYF
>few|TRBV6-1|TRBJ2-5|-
TGTGCCAGCAGCCGGGAAGGGGCAGAGACCCAGTACTTC
CASSREGAETQYF
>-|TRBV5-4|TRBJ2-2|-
TGTGCCAGCAGCACCAGGATGCCCACCGGGGAGCTGTTTTTT
CASSTRMPTGELFF
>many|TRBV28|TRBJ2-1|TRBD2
TGTGCCAGCAGTTTCCCTCTCCTAGCGGGAGCCTACAATGAGCAGTTCTTC
CASSFPLLAGAYNEQFF
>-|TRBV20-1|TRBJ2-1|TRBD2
TGCAGTGCTAGAGATCAGTTTAGCGGGAGTTGGAATGAGCAGTTCTTC
CSARDQFSGSWNEQFF
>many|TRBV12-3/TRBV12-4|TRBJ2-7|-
TGTGCCAGCAGTTTAGCTCCCGGGACGTACGAGCAGTACTTC
CASSLAPGTYEQYF
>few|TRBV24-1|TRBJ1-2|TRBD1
TGTGCCACCAGTGACGGACAGGAGCTCTATGGCTACACCTTC
CATSDGQELYGYTF
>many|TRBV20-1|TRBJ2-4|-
TGCAGTGCTAGAGAAGGGGGTAACATTCAGTACTTC
CSAREGGNIQYF
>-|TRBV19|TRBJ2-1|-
TGTGCCAGTAGTATAGGGGCCTACAATGAGCAGTTCTTC
CASSIGAYNEQFF
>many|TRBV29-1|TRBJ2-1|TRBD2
TGCAGCGTCCGAAGGGTAACTAGCGGAGGGCTAGACAATGAGCAGTTCTTC
CSVRRVTSGGLDNEQFF
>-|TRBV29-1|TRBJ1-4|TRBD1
TGCAGCGTGGCCGACAGGGGGACTAATGAAAAACTGTTTTTT
CSVADRGTNEKLFF
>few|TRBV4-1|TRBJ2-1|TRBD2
TGCGCCAGCAGCCGAAAGATTACGATAAGCGGGAGGGCCTACAATGAGCAGTTCTTC
CASSRKITISGRAYNEQFF
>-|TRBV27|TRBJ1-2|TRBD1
TGTGCCAGCAGTGACAGGGGCCTACGCTATGGCTACACCTTC
CASSDRGLRYGYTF
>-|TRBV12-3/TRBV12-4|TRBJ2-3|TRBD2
TGTGCCAGCAGCGGGGGGACTAGCGAGTACACAGATACGCAGTATTTT
CASSGGTSEYTDTQYF
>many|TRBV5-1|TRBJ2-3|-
TGCGCCAGCAGCTTAGGTGACTCCAAGGCAGATACGCAGTATTTT
CASSLGDSKADTQYF
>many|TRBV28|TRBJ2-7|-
TGTGCCAGCAGCCTCCTTGGACAGCGCCTGTACGAGCAGTACTTC
CASSLLGQRLYEQYF
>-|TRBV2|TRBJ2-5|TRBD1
TGTGCCAGCCGCCGGAAGGGGGCCCAAGAGACCCAGTACTTC
CASRRKGAQETQYF
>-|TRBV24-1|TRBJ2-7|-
TGTGCCACCAGTGATTACGTTTTGCAGTACTTC
CATSDYVLQYF
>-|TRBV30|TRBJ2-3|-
TGTGCCTTGATGACCGGACCTTCTAGCACAGATACGCAGTATTTT
CALMTGPSSTDTQYF
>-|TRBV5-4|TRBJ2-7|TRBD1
TGTGCCAGCAGCTTGGAGGGGGCGGGCGAGCAGTACTTC
CASSLEGAGEQYF
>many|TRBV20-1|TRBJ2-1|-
TGCAGTGCTAGTGGGCCCGAGGCCGTCTACAATGAGCAGTTCTTC
CSASGPEAVYNEQFF
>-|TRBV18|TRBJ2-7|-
TGTGCCAGCTCACCCGGTCGGAAGGGGGTCTACGAGCAGTACTTC
CASSPGRKGVYEQYF
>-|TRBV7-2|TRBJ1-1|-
TGTGCCAGCAGCCTATTACAGGGAACTGAAGCTTTCTTT
CASSLLQGTEAFF
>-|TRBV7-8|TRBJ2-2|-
TGTGCCAGCAGCACCAGGGCCCTAGGGGCGAGCACCGGGGAGCTGTTTTTT
CASSTRALGASTGELFF
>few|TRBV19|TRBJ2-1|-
TGTGCCAGTAGTCCCTGGGGGGAGACAGGCGAGCAGTTCTTC
CASSPWGETGEQFF
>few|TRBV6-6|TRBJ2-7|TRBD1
TGTGCCAGCGGCCCCGGGACAGGGGCCGAGCAGTACTTC
CASGPGTGAEQYF
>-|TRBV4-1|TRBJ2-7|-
TGCGCCAGCAGCCAAGAAAAGGCGTCAGGGGGGATTTACGAGCAGTACTTC
CASSQEKASGGIYEQYF
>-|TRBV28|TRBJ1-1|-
TGTGCCAGCAGTTTAATCGTAGGGGCTGGGGACACTGAAGCTTTCTTT
CASSLIVGAGDTEAFF
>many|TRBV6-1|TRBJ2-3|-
TGTGCCAGCAGTGACAGCACAGATACGCAGTATTTT
CASSDSTDTQYF
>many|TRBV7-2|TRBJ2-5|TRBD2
TGTGCCAGCAGCTCTAGCGGGAGGGCCGGAGAGACCCAGTACTTC
CASSSSGRAGETQYF
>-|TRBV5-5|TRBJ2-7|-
TGTGCCAGCAGCCGATCAACAGGGTCCTCCTACGAGCAGTACTTC
CASSRSTGSSYEQYF
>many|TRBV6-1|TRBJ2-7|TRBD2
TGTGCCAGCAGTGTCTGGGAGGGAGACTCCTACGAGCAGTACTTC
CASSVWEGDSYEQYF
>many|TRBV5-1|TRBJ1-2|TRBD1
TGCGCCAGCTCGCTAACACAGGGGAACTATGGCTACACCTTC
CASSLTQGNYGYTF